This T cell receptor beta chain appears in the sequencing data of a study of blood T cell repertoires in COVID-19. Across the study: COVID-19 samples collected from the United States, Italy and Spain covered acute and convalescent phases. T cells, B-cell-depleted T cells, or PBMCs provided the cDNA or gDNA that served as material.

The method was immunoSEQ multiplex PCR; TCRdb's version includes in-frame clones alone and lacks a portion of them. The sample lists a few hundred thousand clones, about nine tenths occurring once. Donors in Cohort 3 counted as recovered after two negative PCRs, clearance, or symptom resolution. Of note for this clone: In the same sample, other DNA sequences code for this CDR3.

The TCR sequence derives from a man younger than 40 who had recovered from COVID-19. Sequencing was done on a sample of PBMCs or T cells enriched from blood (not recorded which).

The CDR3 DNA is TGTGCCAGCAGCTTAGGAGGGTCTGGAAACACCATATATTTT. It specifies CASSLGGSGNTIYF. The chain employs TRBV11-2 and TRBJ1-3; D is unresolved. The CDR3 length is 14 residues. The V end was cut by 1 base, the J end by 1 base, with 5 bases between. From germline, CDR1 is SGHAT and CDR2 FQNNGV.